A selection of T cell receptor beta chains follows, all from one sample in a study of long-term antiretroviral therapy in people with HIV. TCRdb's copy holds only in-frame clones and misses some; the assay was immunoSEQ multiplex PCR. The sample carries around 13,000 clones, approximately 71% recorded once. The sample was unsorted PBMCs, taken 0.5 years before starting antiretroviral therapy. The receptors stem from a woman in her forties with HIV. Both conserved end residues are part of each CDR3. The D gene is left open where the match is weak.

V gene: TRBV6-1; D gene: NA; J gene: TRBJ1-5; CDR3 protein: CASSEASGSGSQPQHF
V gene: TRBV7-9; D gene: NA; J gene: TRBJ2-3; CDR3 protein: CASSHLSVSTDTQYF
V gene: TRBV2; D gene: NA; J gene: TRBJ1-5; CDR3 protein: CASSQEGERGNQPQHF
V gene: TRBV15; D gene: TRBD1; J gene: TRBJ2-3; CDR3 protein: CATSRVGQGSTDTQYF
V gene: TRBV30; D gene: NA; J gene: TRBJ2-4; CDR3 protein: CAWSAPSNLGDIQYF
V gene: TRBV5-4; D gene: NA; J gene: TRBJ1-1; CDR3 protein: CASSLQKNTEAFF
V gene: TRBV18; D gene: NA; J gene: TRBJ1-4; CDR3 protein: CASSPPRRPREKLFF
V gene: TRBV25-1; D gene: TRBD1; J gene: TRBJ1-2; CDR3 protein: CASSDGDRAYGYTF
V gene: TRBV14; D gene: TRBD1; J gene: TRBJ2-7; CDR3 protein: CASSQGQGVYEQYF
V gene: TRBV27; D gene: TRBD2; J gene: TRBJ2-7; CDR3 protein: CASSLKVAGDYEQYF
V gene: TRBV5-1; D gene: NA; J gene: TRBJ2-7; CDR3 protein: CASSLGLRGAIYEQYF
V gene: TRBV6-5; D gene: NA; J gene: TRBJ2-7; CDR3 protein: CASKEGSAYEQYF
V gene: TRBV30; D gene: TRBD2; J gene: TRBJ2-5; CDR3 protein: CAWSVRTTSGYKETQYF
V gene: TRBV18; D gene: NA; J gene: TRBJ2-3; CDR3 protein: CASSPPATDTQYF
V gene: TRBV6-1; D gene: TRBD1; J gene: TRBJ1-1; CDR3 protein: CASSGMTGSTEAFF
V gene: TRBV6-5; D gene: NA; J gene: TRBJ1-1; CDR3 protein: CASSLRTATEAFF
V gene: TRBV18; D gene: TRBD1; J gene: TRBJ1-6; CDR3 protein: CASSPLRQGGSYNSPLHF
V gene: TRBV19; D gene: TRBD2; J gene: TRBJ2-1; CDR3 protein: CASSMGLAEKEQFF
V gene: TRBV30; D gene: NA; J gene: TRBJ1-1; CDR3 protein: CAWNRGTFEAFF
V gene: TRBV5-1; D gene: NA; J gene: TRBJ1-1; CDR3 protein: CASSFRPTDTPNTEAFF
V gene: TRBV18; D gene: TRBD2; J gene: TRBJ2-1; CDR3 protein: CASSPKGTSGRAYNEQFF
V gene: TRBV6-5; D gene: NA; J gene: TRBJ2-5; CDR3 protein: CASSYSGSPGTQYF
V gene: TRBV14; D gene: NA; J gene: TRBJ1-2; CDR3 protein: CASSQDLFWGRVVGYTF
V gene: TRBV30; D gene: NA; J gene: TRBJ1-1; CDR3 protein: CAWRVTAEGTEAFF
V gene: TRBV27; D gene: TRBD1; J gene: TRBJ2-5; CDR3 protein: CASSFGTGGTETQYF
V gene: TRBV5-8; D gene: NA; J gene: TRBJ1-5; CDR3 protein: CASSLISVSSNQPQHF
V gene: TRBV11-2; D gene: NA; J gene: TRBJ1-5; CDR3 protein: CASSRGGQNNQPQHF
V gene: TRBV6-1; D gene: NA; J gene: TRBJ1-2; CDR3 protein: CASSEAGGREGYGYTF
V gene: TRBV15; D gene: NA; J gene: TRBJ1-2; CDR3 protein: CATSRDWDLKSYGYTF
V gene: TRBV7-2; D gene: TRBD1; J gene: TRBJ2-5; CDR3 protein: CASSLSRTGGETQYF
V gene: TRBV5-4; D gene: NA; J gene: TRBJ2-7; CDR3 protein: CASSFLGSYEQYF
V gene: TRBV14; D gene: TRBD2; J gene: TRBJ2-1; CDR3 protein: CASSQDLLAGLDEQFF
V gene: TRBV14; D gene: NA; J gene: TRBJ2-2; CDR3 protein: CASSQRYRGFPTGELFF
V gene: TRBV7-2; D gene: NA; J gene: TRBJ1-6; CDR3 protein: CASSLDRLGNSPLHF
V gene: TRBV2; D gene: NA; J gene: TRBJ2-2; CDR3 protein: CASSLGLGGTGELFF
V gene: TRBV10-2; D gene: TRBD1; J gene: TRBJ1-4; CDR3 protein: CASRQGDGGLFF
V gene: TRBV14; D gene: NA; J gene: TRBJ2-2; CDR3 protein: CASSSIEGFANTGELFF
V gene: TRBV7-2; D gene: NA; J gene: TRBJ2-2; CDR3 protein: CASSFIETIVNTGELFF
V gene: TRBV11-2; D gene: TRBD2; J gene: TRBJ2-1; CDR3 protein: CASGLAGVPNEQFF
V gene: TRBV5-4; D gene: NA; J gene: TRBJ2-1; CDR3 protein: CASSQVQPHNEQFF
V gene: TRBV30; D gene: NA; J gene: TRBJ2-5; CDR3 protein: CAWSSSQETQYF
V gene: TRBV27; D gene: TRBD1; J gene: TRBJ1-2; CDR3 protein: CASSPDRGVFYGYTF
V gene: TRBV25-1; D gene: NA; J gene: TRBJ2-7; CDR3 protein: CASSETGTYEQYF
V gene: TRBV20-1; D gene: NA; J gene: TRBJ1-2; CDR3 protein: CSATYGYTF
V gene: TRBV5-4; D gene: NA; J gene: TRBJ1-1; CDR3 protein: CASSGWPENTEAFF
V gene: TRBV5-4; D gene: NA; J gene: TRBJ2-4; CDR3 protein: CASSWAGENIQYF
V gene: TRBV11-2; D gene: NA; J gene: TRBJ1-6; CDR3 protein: CASSLDYAGENSPLHF
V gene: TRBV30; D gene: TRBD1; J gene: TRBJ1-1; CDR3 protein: CAWSDRGRTEAFF
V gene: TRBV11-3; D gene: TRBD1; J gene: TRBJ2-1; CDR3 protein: CASSLGLGTGVYNEQFF
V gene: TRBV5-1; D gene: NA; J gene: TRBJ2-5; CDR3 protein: CASSLGGGETQYF
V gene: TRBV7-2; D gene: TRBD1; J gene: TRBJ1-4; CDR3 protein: CASSRQGDSEKLFF
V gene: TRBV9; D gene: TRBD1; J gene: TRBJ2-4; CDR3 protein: CASSGTGPLVQYF
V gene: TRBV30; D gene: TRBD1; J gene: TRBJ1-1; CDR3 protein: CAWSSQGAQLGFF
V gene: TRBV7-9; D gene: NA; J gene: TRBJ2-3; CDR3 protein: CASSLADFTDTQYF
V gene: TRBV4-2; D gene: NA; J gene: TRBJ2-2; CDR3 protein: CASSQEIQAERTGELFF
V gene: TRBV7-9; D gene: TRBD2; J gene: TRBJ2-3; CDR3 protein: CASSLGTSGLGTDTQYF
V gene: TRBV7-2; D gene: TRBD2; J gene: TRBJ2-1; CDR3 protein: CASSFRLRGLEQDEQFF
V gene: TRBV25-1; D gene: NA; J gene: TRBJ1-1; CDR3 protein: CASSERSYGTEAFF
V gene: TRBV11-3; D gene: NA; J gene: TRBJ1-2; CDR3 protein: CASSPGTVNYGYTF